This T cell receptor (beta chain) was recorded in a study of cytomegalovirus exposure and HLA in healthy donors. Across the whole study: The approximately 700 first-cohort repertoires shared a platform with the 110 or so validation repertoires, as reported in a later analysis. Study findings and constraints: For cytomegalovirus status, the classifier reportedly gave diagnoses with high specificity and sensitivity. Altogether, more than 150 TCR beta chains were recorded as cytomegalovirus-associated. CMV antigen specificity was confirmed in vitro for a few CMV-associated chains.

CDR3 length: 13 amino acids. V was pared by 6 bases and J by 1 base, with 9 bases between. The germline CDR1 and CDR2 sequences are MNHEY and SVGAGI. To note about this clone: Its antigen is not identified.

Profiled with immunoSEQ multiplex PCR; TCRdb holds only in-frame clones, not every one. The sample holds some 170,000 clones, around 96% seen once. V and J are TRBV6-5 and TRBJ1-2; D is unresolved. The origin of this receptor is a woman younger than 30 in good health and CMV-seronegative. Sequenced material: PBMCs. CDR3 sequence reads: CASSPRGNYGYTF. The CDR3 nucleotides are TGTGCCAGCAGCCCCCGGGGTAACTATGGCTACACCTTC.